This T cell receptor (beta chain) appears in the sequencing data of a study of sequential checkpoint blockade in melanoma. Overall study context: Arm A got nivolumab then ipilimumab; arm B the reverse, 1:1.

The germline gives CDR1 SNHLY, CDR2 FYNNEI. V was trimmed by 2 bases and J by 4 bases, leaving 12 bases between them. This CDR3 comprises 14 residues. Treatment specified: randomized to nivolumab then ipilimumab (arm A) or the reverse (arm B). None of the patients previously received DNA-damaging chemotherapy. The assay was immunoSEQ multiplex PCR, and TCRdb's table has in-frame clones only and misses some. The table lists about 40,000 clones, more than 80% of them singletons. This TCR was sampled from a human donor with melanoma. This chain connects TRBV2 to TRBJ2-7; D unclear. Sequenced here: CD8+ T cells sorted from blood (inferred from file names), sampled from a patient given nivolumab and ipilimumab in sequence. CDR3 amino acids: CASSEHLTLYEQYV. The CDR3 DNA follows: TGTGCCAGCAGTGAACATCTGACTCTTTACGAGCAGTACGTC.